The sequence of this T cell receptor (beta chain) was determined in a study of immune evolution from preneoplasia to lung adenocarcinoma. This clone was observed once. CDR1 and CDR2 (germline): LNHDA, SQIVND (reference sequence). The CDR3 consists of 15 residues. V trimming: 1 base; J trimming: 2 bases; junction bases outside the gene matches: 4. Data came from immunoSEQ multiplex PCR; TCRdb stores just in-frame clones and leaves some out. Of about 4,600 clones in the sample, more than 65% were seen once. Source material: FFPE normal lung tissue adjacent to the tumor. The source is a person aged 50-75 years with lung adenocarcinoma. The rearrangement uses TRBV19 and TRBJ2-7, with 8 bases identical to TRBD2. The CDR3 region has the DNA TGTGCCAGTAGTATAGTCAGCGGGGGCCCCTACGAGCAGTACTTC. Its translation is CASSIVSGGPYEQYF.